Following are 13 T cell receptor beta chains from one sample sequenced in a study of persistence of HIV-infected CD4 T cells. Their target antigens are unknown. An overlapping HIV-1 Gag peptide pool stimulated these cells at roughly 1 ug/peptide/mL. Sorted nonresponding memory CD4+ T cells were CD40L-negative, CD69-negative, CD45RO-high. The libraries were made with immunoSEQ version 4 in survey mode. Produced via immunoSEQ multiplex PCR; TCRdb's table is partial and in-frame only. Of about 40,000 clones listed, about four fifths were seen once; the top ten hold 14%. Source: CD4+ T cells sorted from PBMCs after roughly 17-hour stimulation, taken from a patient who received antiretroviral therapy. These receptor sequences come from an adult man with HIV who was CMV-seropositive.

This clone was detected only once. The V and J genes are TRBV7-9 and TRBJ1-1; D is unresolved. Between the trimmed V and J ends, which lost 5 bases and 1 base, there was a span of 11 bases. The germline CDR1 and CDR2 sequences are SEHNR and FQNEAQ (reference sequence). This CDR3 is built from 14 residues. The CDR3 protein is CASSPGQKNTEAFF. The CDR3 nucleotides are TGTGCCAGCAGCCCTGGGCAGAAGAACACTGAAGCTTTCTTT.

A few counts support this clone. This chain links TRBV29-1 with TRBJ1-1; D not resolved. Trimming took off 7 bases at V and 7 bases at J, with 10 bases between the two ends. Germline V gives CDR1 SQVTM, CDR2 ANQGSEA. CDR3 length: 10 residues. The CDR3 reads CSAVQSEAFF. The CDR3 coding sequence is TGCAGCGCCGTACAGAGTGAAGCTTTCTTT.

DNA for the CDR3: TGTGCCTGGAGTGTGGACACCTATGGCTACACCTTC. It is translated as CAWSVDTYGYTF. The genes are TRBV30 and TRBJ1-2; a possible D gene is TRBD1 (5 bases). The length of the CDR3 is 12 residues. Between the trimmed V and J ends, which lost 0 bases and 4 bases, there was a span of 6 bases. Germline CDR1 is GTSNPN and CDR2 is SVGIG (reference sequence).

The chain joins TRBV25-1 to TRBJ2-5; the match to TRBD1 covers 11 bases. The CDR3 spans 15 residues. V shed 4 bases and J 5 bases; nucleotides not matched to a gene: 6. Germline-derived CDR1 and CDR2 are MGHDK and SYGVNS. The CDR3 sequence: CASSVWTGGYETQYF. As DNA, the CDR3 is TGTGCCAGCAGTGTATGGACAGGGGGCTACGAGACCCAGTACTTC.

This clone qualifies as medium-sized. V is TRBV7-9 and J is TRBJ2-2; maybe TRBD1 (5 bases). The CDR3 contains 15 residues. The germline gives CDR1 SEHNR, CDR2 FQNEAQ (reference sequence). Deletions cut 7 bases from V and 0 bases from J, with 12 bases between. CDR3 bases: TGTGCCAGCAAAGGGGTTTCCGCGAACACCGGGGAGCTGTTTTTT. Translating gives CASKGVSANTGELFF.

V is TRBV7-6 and J is TRBJ2-2; 7 bases match TRBD1. CDR3 length: 15 amino acids. Looked up from germline, CDR1 is SGHVS and CDR2 is FNYEAQ. The junction had 11 bases not matched to a gene; V was cut back by 7 bases and J by 6 bases. The CDR3 nucleotides read TGTGCCAGCATGGTTGGCAGGGGGATCGCCGGGGAGCTGTTTTTT. Translating gives CASMVGRGIAGELFF.

The chain joins TRBV18 to TRBJ1-2; D perhaps matches TRBD1 (5 bases). The CDR3 has 14 residues. V was cut by 3 bases and J by 4 bases, with 12 bases left in between. From germline, CDR1 is KGHSH and CDR2 LQKENI. The chain's CDR3 is CASSPAQGAYGYTF. CDR3 coding DNA: TGTGCCAGCTCACCTGCTCAGGGCGCCTATGGCTACACCTTC. Variable domain in full (rest from reference TRBV18 and TRBJ1-2): NAGVMQNPRHLVRRRGQEARLRCSPMKGHSHVYWYRQLPEEGLKFMVYLQKENIIDESGMPKERFSAEFPKEGPSILRIQQVVRGDSAAYFCASSPAQGAYGYTFGSGTRLTVV.

The chain is built from TRBV9 and TRBJ1-1; a weak D match, TRBD1 (5 bases). CDR1 and CDR2 from the germline V gene are SGDLS and YYNGEE. The V end was cut by 3 bases, the J end by 3 bases, with 9 bases between. This CDR3 spans 13 amino acids. CDR3 loop: CASSASGYTEAFF. DNA of the CDR3: TGTGCCAGCAGCGCATCAGGGTACACTGAAGCTTTCTTT.

This clone showed up just once. The chain recombines TRBV6-5 with TRBJ1-2, with 7 nucleotides matching TRBD1. Germline CDR1 and CDR2: MNHEY and SVGAGI. Trimming took 2 bases from V and 4 from J; bases not matched to a gene: 10. The CDR3 has 16 amino acids. In DNA form, the CDR3 reads TGTGCCAGCAGTTACGGGGACAGTCGGGTTACCTATGGCTACACCTTC. Translation gives CASSYGDSRVTYGYTF.

This chain links TRBV15 with TRBJ1-1; D uncertain. The CDR3 loop spans 12 amino acids. Germline V gene sequence: CDR1 LNHNV, CDR2 YYDKDF (reference sequence). V was cut by 0 bases and J by 7 bases, with 6 bases left in between. The CDR3 sequence: CATSREDYEAFF. CDR3 nucleotides: TGTGCCACCAGCAGAGAGGATTATGAAGCTTTCTTT. Full variable domain (remainder filled in from reference TRBV15 and TRBJ1-1): DAMVIQNPRYQVTQFGKPVTLSCSQTLNHNVMYWYQQKSSQAPKLLFHYYDKDFNNEADTPDNFQSRRPNTSFCFLDIRSPGLGDTAMYLCATSREDYEAFFGQGTRLTVV.

This chain links TRBV5-6 with TRBJ2-3, with D possibly called TRBD1 or TRBD2 (5 bases each). This CDR3 contains 14 residues. V was clipped by 0 bases and J by 4 bases, with 9 bases between them. Germline V gene lookup returns CDR1 SGHDT and CDR2 YYEEEE. This chain's CDR3 is CASSLVRGADTQYF. The CDR3 DNA follows: TGTGCCAGCAGCTTGGTGAGAGGGGCAGATACGCAGTATTTT.

This clone was observed once. V usage is TRBV3-1 (or the pseudogene TRBV3-2) and J usage is TRBJ1-4; D unclear. CDR1 and CDR2 (germline): LGHDT, YNNKEL (reference sequence). V lost 0 bases and J lost 3, with 8 bases in between. The CDR3 has 15 residues. As DNA, the CDR3 is TGTGCCAGCAGCCAAGAAGTCATAGCTAATGAAAAACTGTTTTTT. This translates into CASSQEVIANEKLFF.

The V gene is TRBV29-1, the J gene TRBJ2-7; 9 bases are shared with TRBD2. The germline CDR1 and CDR2 sequences are SQVTM and ANQGSEA. The length of the CDR3 is 12 residues. Unmatched junction bases numbered 6, after V lost 7 bases and J lost 5 bases. CDR3 sequence (DNA): TGCAGCGCCGCCGGGACTAGCAACGAGCAGTACTTC. Amino acids: CSAAGTSNEQYF.